A single sample gave rise to the 4 T cell receptor beta chains below, sequenced in a study of early T cells in non-severe SARS-CoV-2 infection. TCRdb re-analysed the 5' RACE reads in MiXCR, keeping a single row per CDR3 protein. The table includes tens of thousands of distinct CDR3 sequences, roughly 8% detected once. The source material was whole blood, sampled at baseline. Receptors were obtained from an adult who was a healthcare worker with PCR-confirmed SARS-CoV-2 infection or an uninfected control (not recorded which).

This clonotype was recorded at least ten times. The V and J genes are TRBV6-1 and TRBJ1-5; D is uncertain. Germline V lookup: CDR1 MNHNS, CDR2 SASEGT. Trimming shortened V by 2 bases and J by 1 base, and 9 bases separated the two germline ends. The CDR3 extends over 15 amino acids. CDR3 protein: CASSELGRSNQPQHF. As DNA, the CDR3 is TGTGCCAGCAGTGAACTGGGGAGAAGCAATCAGCCCCAGCATTTT.

CDR3 residues: CASSQVTSGNNEQFF. CDR3 DNA: TGCGCCAGCAGCCAAGTGACTAGCGGGAACAATGAGCAGTTCTTC. V is TRBV4-3 and J is TRBJ2-1, with 11 bases aligning to TRBD2. Germline V gene sequence: CDR1 LGHNA, CDR2 YSLEER. The CDR3 loop spans 15 amino acids. V lost 1 base and J lost 5; bases outside the gene matches: 1.

This clonotype was counted a few times. CDR3 sequence reads: CASSLHPVVGDNEQFF. CDR3 nucleotide sequence: TGCGCCAGCAGCCTACATCCCGTCGTCGGGGACAATGAGCAGTTCTTC. The chain links TRBV4-1 to TRBJ2-1; D perhaps matches TRBD2 (5 bases). Trimming shortened V by 4 bases and J by 5 bases, and 18 bases separated the two germline ends. The CDR3 extends over 16 amino acids. Germline CDR1 is MGHRA and CDR2 is YSYEKL.

There are many counts of this clonotype. The chain joins TRBV20-1 to TRBJ2-1; TRBD2 might be the D (5 bases). The germline V gene encodes CDR1 DFQATT and CDR2 SNEGSKA (reference sequence). Trimming pared 3 bases from V and 6 bases from J, leaving 12 bases between. The CDR3 runs 13 residues. The CDR3 nucleotides are TGCAGTGCTAGCGGGATTTGGGGCAATGAGCAGTTCTTC. Residues: CSASGIWGNEQFF.